This TCR beta chain came from a study of CD8 T cells in ankylosing spondylitis. This clonotype was seen a few times. TCRdb re-derived calls from the 5' RACE reads in MiXCR, one entry per CDR3 protein. Of roughly 240,000 distinct CDR3 sequences in the sample, 32% were seen once. Trimming cost V 0 bases and J 1 base, with 14 bases left between them. The CDR3 length is 16 residues. Looked up from germline, CDR1 is DFQATT and CDR2 is SNEGSKA (reference sequence). The V gene is TRBV20-1, the J gene TRBJ2-3; D could derive from TRBD1 or TRBD2 (5 bases each). The source is a male donor with ankylosing spondylitis or in good health (not recorded which). Specimen: blood, either unsorted or a sorted T cell fraction (not recorded which). Here the CDR3 reads CSARELGRDRTDTQYF. CDR3 in DNA: TGCAGTGCTAGAGAACTGGGCCGGGACCGCACAGATACGCAGTATTTT.